A single sample is the source of the 19 T cell receptor beta chains below, sequenced in a study of patients and donors after allogeneic stem cell transplantation. TCRdb re-analysed the RT-PCR reads in MiXCR, keeping a single row per CDR3 protein. Of about a million distinct CDR3 sequences listed, roughly 18% are singletons. The specimen sequenced was blood, either unsorted or a sorted T cell fraction (not recorded which). These receptors were taken from a human donor who was either an allogeneic HSCT recipient or a stem cell or donor lymphocyte infusion donor (not recorded which). It is not recorded whose cells these are; they may come from a transplant donor.

This rearrangement joins TRBV18 to TRBJ2-7, with D possibly called TRBD1 or TRBD2 (5 bases each). V dropped 0 bases and J dropped 6 bases, with 18 bases sitting between them. Germline V gene sequence: CDR1 KGHSH, CDR2 LQKENI. The CDR3 length is 16 residues. CDR3 nucleotide sequence: TGTGCCAGCTCACCACCCGGGACCCCTTCTACCTCCGAGCAGTACTTC. Protein: CASSPPGTPSTSEQYF.

This chain links TRBV20-1 with TRBJ2-1, with D tentatively TRBD2 (5 bases). The CDR3 is made up of 10 amino acids. Germline V gives CDR1 DFQATT, CDR2 SNEGSKA (reference sequence). V lost 5 bases to trimming and J lost 10 bases, with 9 bases between them. CDR3 DNA: TGCAGTGCTCCCGGCGGGGAGCAGTTCTTC. Amino acids: CSAPGGEQFF.

The chain couples TRBV4-2 to TRBJ2-3; perhaps TRBD2 as D (6 bases). The CDR3 is 16 residues long. The germline V gene has CDR1 LGHNA and CDR2 YNFKEQ. V was trimmed by 0 bases and J by 6 bases, leaving 16 bases between them. The DNA for the CDR3 is TGTGCCAGCAGCCAAGAGGGCTCGGGAGTCGGGGATACGCAGTATTTT. Protein product: CASSQEGSGVGDTQYF.

This clonotype appeared a few times. V and J are TRBV5-1 and TRBJ1-1; D remains unclear. This CDR3 contains 14 residues. The germline CDR1 and CDR2 sequences are SGHRS and YFSETQ. Trimming left V 0 bases short and J 1 base short, with 7 bases between. The CDR3: CASSLDLENTEAFF. The CDR3 nucleotides read TGCGCCAGCAGCTTGGACTTAGAGAACACTGAAGCTTTCTTT.

This clonotype occurred a few times. The chain has TRBV29-1 and TRBJ2-5; 7 bases line up with TRBD1. CDR3 length equals 14 residues. J was trimmed by 0 bases and V by 6 bases; bases with no gene match: 7. Germline lookup yields CDR1 SQVTM and CDR2 ANQGSEA. The CDR3 protein is CSVRDSEYQETQYF. DNA of the CDR3: TGCAGCGTCCGGGACAGTGAGTACCAAGAGACCCAGTACTTC.

The J gene is TRBJ1-2, the V gene TRBV5-1; TRBD1 matches 7 bases. Germline V gene lookup returns CDR1 SGHRS and CDR2 YFSETQ. The CDR3 runs to 15 residues. V dropped 4 bases and J dropped 2; count of bases not matched to a gene: 8. The CDR3 region is CASSARTGANYGYTF. The CDR3, as DNA: TGCGCCAGCAGCGCGCGGACAGGAGCCAACTATGGCTACACCTTC.

V usage is TRBV9 and J usage is TRBJ2-7; D is unresolved. Germline V gives CDR1 SGDLS, CDR2 YYNGEE. Trimming took 0 bases from V and 7 from J, leaving 8 bases between them. CDR3 length: 12 residues. CDR3: CASSVEAGEQYF. The DNA for the CDR3 is TGTGCCAGCAGCGTAGAAGCTGGGGAGCAGTACTTC. The variable domain in full, completed from reference TRBV9 and TRBJ2-7, reads DSGVTQTPKHLITATGQRVTLRCSPRSGDLSVYWYQQSLDQGLQFLIQYYNGEERAKGNILERFSAQQFPDLHSELNLSSLELGDSALYFCASSVEAGEQYFGPGTRLTVT.

This clonotype has more than one count but fewer than ten. This sequence joins TRBV12-3 or TRBV12-4 and TRBJ1-3; possibly TRBD1 for D (6 bases). CDR3 length equals 15 residues. The ends were cut back, 6 bases at V and 2 bases at J, with 14 bases in the middle. The DNA for the CDR3 is TGTGCCAGCAGCTTATGGGGGCCGACTGGAAACACCATATATTTT. This codes for CASSLWGPTGNTIYF.

V usage is TRBV5-6 and J usage is TRBJ1-1, with D unclear. Germline loops: CDR1 SGHDT, CDR2 YYEEEE. The V end was cut by 5 bases, the J end by 1 base, with 21 bases between. This CDR3 has 17 residues. CDR3 sequence (DNA): TGTGCCAGCAGATCAGTTCGGCTAGTAATAGAGAACACTGAAGCTTTCTTT. It encodes CASRSVRLVIENTEAFF.

In the case of this clonotype: The junction departs from germline at one end; a sequencing error may be responsible. The rearrangement joins TRBV7-2 to TRBJ2-5, with 9 positions matching TRBD1. The germline CDR1 and CDR2 sequences are SGHTA and FQGNSA. This CDR3 comprises 13 residues. CDR3 sequence: CASSSILGQGIGF. The CDR3 DNA is TGTGCCAGCAGCTCGATCCTCGGACAGGGGATCGGATTC.

V is TRBV30 and J is TRBJ1-2; D remains unclear. This CDR3 comprises 15 residues. Trimming left V 0 bases short and J 4 bases short, with 15 bases between. Germline CDR1 GTSNPN, CDR2 SVGIG (reference sequence). The CDR3 is CAWSVRRTDFYGYTF. DNA for the CDR3: TGTGCCTGGAGTGTCCGAAGGACGGACTTCTATGGCTACACCTTC.

This clonotype was picked up a small number of times. The chain recombines TRBV20-1 with TRBJ2-3; 11 bases fit TRBD2. Germline V gives CDR1 DFQATT, CDR2 SNEGSKA (reference sequence). This CDR3 contains 17 residues. Losses at the gene ends were 0 bases for V and 1 base for J; bases not matched to a gene: 6. The CDR3 loop is CSARDSLLAGGTDTQYF. The CDR3 nucleotides read TGCAGTGCTAGAGATTCCCTACTAGCGGGGGGCACAGATACGCAGTATTTT.

The CDR3 bases are TGTGCCAGCAGCTGGACGGAGTCTTCTGGGGCCAACGTCCTGACTTTC. This encodes CASSWTESSGANVLTF. The V call is TRBV6-1, the J call TRBJ2-6, with unresolved D. Germline assignment: CDR1 MNHNS and CDR2 SASEGT. V was cut by 6 bases and J by 1 base, with 13 bases left in between. The CDR3 is made up of 16 amino acids.

V and J are TRBV19 and TRBJ1-4, with a weak D call TRBD1 (6 bases). Trimming cost V 2 bases and J 8 bases, with 9 bases left between them. The CDR3 is made up of 13 amino acids. The germline V gene has CDR1 LNHDA and CDR2 SQIVND (reference sequence). This CDR3 reads CASSIIQGEKLFF. CDR3 in DNA: TGTGCCAGTAGTATAATACAGGGAGAAAAACTGTTTTTT.

This clonotype has more than one count but fewer than ten. The chain is built from TRBV19 and TRBJ2-7; D is uncertain. The CDR3 covers 13 residues. Germline values: CDR1 LNHDA, CDR2 SQIVND (reference sequence). V was pared by 3 bases and J by 2 bases, with 8 bases between. CDR3 coding DNA: TGTGCCAGTAGTATCGGCCTAGCCTACGAGCAGTACTTC. Its translation is CASSIGLAYEQYF.

The chain has TRBV28 and TRBJ1-3, with D possibly being TRBD1 (6 bases). This CDR3 is built from 17 residues. The ends were cut back, 5 bases at V and 0 bases at J, with 17 bases in the middle. CDR1 is MDHEN, CDR2 SYDVKM, per germline. CDR3 coding DNA: TGTGCCAGCAGTACGGGACAAAGATACGACTCTGGAAACACCATATATTTT. Translating gives CASSTGQRYDSGNTIYF.

The chain is built from TRBV6-5 and TRBJ2-7; 8 bases fit TRBD1. The germline gives CDR1 MNHEY, CDR2 SVGAGI. The CDR3 totals 12 residues. The V and J ends lost 7 bases and 2 bases, in that order; junction bases with no gene match: 1. DNA for the CDR3: TGTGCCAGCATGGGACAGGCCTACGAGCAGTACTTC. It encodes CASMGQAYEQYF.

Here the CDR3 DNA reads TGCAGTGCTAGACGGCGGGACGGACGGAACACTGAAGCTTTCTTT. As protein: CSARRRDGRNTEAFF. The chain uses TRBV20-1 and TRBJ1-1, with D perhaps matching TRBD1 (5 bases). V was cut by 2 bases and J by 1 base, with 14 bases left in between. This CDR3 has 15 residues. Germline-derived CDR1 and CDR2 are DFQATT and SNEGSKA (reference sequence).

To note about this clonotype: Given the absence of the conserved phenylalanine or tryptophan at the CDR3 end, a read error is likely. The chain joins TRBV9 to TRBJ1-5; 8 bases fit TRBD1. The CDR3 covers 15 residues. With 4 bases clipped from V and 2 bases from J, the junction kept 5 bases outside the gene matches. From germline, CDR1 is SGDLS and CDR2 YYNGEE. CDR3 sequence reads: CASSIGQGGNQPQHI. CDR3 bases: TGTGCCAGCAGCATCGGACAGGGCGGCAATCAGCCCCAGCATATT.